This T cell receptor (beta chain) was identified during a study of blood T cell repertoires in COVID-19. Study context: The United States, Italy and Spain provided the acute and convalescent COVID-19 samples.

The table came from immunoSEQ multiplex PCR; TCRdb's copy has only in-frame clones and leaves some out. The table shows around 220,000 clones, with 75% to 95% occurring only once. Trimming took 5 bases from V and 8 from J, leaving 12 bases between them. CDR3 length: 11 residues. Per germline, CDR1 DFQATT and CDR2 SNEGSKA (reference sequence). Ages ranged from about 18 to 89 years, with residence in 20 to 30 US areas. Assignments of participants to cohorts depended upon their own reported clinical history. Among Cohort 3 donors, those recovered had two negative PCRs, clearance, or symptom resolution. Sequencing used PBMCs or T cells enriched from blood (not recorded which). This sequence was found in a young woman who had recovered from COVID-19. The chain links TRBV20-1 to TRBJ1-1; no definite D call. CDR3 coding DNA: TGCAGTGCTGCCCGGTCGACAGAAGCTTTCTTT. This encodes CSAARSTEAFF.